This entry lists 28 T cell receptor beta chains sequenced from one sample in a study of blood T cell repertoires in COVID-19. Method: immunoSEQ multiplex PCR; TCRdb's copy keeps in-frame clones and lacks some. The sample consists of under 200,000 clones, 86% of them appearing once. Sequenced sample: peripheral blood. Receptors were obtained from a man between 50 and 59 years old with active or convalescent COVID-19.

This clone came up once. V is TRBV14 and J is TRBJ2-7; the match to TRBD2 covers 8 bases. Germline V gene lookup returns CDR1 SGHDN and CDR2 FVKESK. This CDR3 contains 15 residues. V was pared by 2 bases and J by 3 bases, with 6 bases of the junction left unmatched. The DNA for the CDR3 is TGTGCCAGCAGCCAAATTGGCCTAGCGGGCTACGAGCAGTACTTC. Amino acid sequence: CASSQIGLAGYEQYF.

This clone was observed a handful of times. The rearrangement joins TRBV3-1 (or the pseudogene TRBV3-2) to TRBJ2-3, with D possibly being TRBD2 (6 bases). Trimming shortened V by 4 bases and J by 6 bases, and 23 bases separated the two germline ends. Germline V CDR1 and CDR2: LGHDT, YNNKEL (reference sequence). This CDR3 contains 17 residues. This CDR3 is CASSPFRVADVHDTQYF. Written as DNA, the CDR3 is TGTGCCAGCAGCCCCTTTAGGGTAGCGGACGTTCATGATACGCAGTATTTT.

The CDR3 nucleotides read TGCGCCAGCAGCCAAGATATCAACAGGGCTGGCTACACCTTC. Its protein product is CASSQDINRAGYTF. The chain links TRBV4-3 to TRBJ1-2; tentative D call: TRBD1 (6 bases). The V gene lost 0 bases and the J gene lost 7 bases, with 12 bases spanning the gap. This CDR3 has 14 amino acids. Germline assignment: CDR1 LGHNA and CDR2 YSLEER.

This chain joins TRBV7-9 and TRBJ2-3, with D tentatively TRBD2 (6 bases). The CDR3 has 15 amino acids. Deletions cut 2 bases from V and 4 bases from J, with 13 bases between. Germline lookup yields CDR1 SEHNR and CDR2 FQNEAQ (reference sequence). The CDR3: CASSLLEGRSDTQYF. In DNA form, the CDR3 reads TGTGCCAGCAGCTTATTGGAGGGGAGGTCAGATACGCAGTATTTT.

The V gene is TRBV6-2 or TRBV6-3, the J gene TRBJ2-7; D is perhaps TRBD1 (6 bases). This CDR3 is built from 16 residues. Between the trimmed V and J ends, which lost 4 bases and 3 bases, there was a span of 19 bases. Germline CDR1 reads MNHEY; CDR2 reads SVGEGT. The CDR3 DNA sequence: TGTGCCAGCAGTTTCCCCCGTGACAGGACGGACTACGAGCAGTACTTC. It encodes CASSFPRDRTDYEQYF.

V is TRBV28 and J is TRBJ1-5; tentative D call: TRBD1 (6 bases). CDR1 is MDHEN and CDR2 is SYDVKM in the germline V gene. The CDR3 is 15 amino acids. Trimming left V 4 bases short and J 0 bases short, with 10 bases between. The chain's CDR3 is CASSSSGDSNQPQHF. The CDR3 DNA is TGTGCCAGCAGTTCCTCAGGGGATAGCAATCAGCCCCAGCATTTT.

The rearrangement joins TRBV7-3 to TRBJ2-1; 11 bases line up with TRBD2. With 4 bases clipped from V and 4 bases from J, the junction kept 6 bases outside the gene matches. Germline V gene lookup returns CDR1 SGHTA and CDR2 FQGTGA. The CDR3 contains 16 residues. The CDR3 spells CASSSLAGDSYNEQFF. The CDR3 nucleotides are TGTGCCAGCAGCTCACTAGCGGGGGATTCTTACAATGAGCAGTTCTTC.

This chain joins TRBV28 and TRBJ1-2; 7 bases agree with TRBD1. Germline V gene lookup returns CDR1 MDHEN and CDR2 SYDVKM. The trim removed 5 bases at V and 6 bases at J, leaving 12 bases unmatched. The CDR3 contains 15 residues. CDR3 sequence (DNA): TGTGCCAGCAGTCCAGGGGGATTACTACTAGATGGCTACACCTTC. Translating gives CASSPGGLLLDGYTF.

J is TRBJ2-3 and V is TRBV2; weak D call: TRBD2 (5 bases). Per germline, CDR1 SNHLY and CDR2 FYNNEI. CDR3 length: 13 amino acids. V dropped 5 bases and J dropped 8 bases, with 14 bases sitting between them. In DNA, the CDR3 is TGTGCCAGCAGTCCTAAAGGAGGTGTTACGCAGTATTTT. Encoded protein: CASSPKGGVTQYF.

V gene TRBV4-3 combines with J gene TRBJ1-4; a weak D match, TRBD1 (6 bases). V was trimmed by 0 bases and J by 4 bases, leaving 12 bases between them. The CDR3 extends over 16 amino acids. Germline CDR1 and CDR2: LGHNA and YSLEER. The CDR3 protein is CASSQENRAGNEKLFF. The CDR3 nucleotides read TGCGCCAGCAGCCAAGAGAACAGGGCGGGTAATGAAAAACTGTTTTTT.

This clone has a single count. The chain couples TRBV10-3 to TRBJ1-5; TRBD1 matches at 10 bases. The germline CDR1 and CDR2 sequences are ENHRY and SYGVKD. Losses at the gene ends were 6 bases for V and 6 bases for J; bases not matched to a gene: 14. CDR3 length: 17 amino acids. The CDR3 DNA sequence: TGTGCCATCAGCCCTTCTCTTGGGACAGGGGAATCTCAGCCCCAGCATTTT. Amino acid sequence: CAISPSLGTGESQPQHF.

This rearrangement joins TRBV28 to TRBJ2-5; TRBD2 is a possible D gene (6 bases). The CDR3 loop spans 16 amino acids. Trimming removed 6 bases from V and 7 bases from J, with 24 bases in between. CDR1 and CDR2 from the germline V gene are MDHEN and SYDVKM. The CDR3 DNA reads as TGTGCCAGCAGCCAGGGCCGCCTGGGAGGCGTAGGGACCCAGTACTTC. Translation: CASSQGRLGGVGTQYF.

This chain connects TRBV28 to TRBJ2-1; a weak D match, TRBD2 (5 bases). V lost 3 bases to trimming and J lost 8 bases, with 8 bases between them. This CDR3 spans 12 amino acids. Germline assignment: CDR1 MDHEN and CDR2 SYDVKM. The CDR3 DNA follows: TGTGCCAGCAGTTTTAGCGACTATGAGCAGTTCTTC. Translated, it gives CASSFSDYEQFF. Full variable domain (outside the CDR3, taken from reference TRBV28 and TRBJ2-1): DVKVTQSSRYLVKRTGEKVFLECVQDMDHENMFWYRQDPGLGLRLIYFSYDVKMKEKGDIPEGYSVSREKKERFSLILESASTNQTSMYLCASSFSDYEQFFGPGTRLTVL.

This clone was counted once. CDR3 region: CASSPRGAIGGSGANVLTF. DNA for the CDR3: TGTGCCAGCTCACCACGCGGGGCAATTGGGGGCTCTGGGGCCAACGTCCTGACTTTC. This sequence joins TRBV18 and TRBJ2-6, with D maybe TRBD2 (6 bases). The CDR3 consists of 19 residues. V was shortened by 1 base and J by 0 bases, with 16 bases between the two germline ends. CDR1 is KGHSH, CDR2 LQKENI, per germline.

The CDR3 nucleotides read TGTGCCAGCAGCGCGGGAGGGGGGCGAGAAAAACTGTTTTTT. Protein: CASSAGGGREKLFF. The chain joins TRBV7-8 to TRBJ1-4, with D perhaps matching TRBD1 (6 bases). The CDR3 runs 14 residues. The V end lost 5 bases, the J end lost 8 bases, and 15 bases lay between the germline ends. Per the germline V gene, CDR1 is SGHVS and CDR2 is FQNEAQ. Using reference TRBV7-8 and TRBJ1-4 for the parts outside the CDR3, the full variable domain is GAGVSQSPRYKVAKRGQDVALRCDPISGHVSLFWYQQALGQGPEFLTYFQNEAQLDKSGLPSDRFFAERPEGSVSTLKIQRTQQEDSAVYLCASSAGGGREKLFFGSGTQLSVL.

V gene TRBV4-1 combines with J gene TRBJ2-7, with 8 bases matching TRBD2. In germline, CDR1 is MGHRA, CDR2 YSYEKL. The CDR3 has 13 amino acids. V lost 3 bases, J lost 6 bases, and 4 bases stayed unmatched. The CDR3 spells CASSQGSGSEQYF. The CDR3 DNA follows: TGCGCCAGCAGCCAGGGCAGCGGGAGCGAGCAGTACTTC.

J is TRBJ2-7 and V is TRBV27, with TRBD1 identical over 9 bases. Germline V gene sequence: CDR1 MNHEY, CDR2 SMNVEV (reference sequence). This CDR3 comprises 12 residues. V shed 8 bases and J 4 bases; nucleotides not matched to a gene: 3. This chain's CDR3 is CASSGQGYEQYF. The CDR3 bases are TGTGCCAGCTCGGGACAGGGTTACGAGCAGTACTTC.

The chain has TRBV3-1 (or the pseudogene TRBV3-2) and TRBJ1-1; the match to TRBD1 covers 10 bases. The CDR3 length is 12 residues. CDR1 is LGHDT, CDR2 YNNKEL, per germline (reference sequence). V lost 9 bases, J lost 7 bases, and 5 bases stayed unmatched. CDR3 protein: CARLGTGVEAFF. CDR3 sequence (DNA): TGTGCCAGGCTCGGGACAGGGGTTGAAGCTTTCTTT.

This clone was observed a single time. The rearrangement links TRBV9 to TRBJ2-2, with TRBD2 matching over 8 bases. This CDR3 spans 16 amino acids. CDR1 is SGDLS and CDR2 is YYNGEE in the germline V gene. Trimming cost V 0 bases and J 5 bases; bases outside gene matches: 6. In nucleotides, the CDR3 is TGTGCCAGCAGCGTAGGGCCCAGCGGGAGAACCGGGGAGCTGTTTTTT. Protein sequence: CASSVGPSGRTGELFF.

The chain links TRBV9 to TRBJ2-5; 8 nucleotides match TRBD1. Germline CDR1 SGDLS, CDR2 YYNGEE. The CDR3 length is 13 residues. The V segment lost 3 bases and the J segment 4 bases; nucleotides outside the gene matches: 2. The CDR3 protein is CASSGTGTETQYF. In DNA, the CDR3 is TGTGCCAGCAGCGGGACAGGGACAGAGACCCAGTACTTC.

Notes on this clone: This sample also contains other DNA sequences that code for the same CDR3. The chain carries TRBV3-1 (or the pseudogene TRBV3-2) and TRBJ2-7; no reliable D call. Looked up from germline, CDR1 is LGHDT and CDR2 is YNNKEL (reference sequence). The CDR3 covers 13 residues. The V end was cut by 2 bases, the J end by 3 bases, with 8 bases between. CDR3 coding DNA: TGTGCCAGCAGCCAATTATCCAGCTACGAGCAGTACTTC. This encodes CASSQLSSYEQYF.

In nucleotides, the CDR3 is TGTGCCAGCAGTGGGACAAACACCGGGGAGCTGTTTTTT. It encodes CASSGTNTGELFF. This chain connects TRBV6-4 to TRBJ2-2, with TRBD1 as a possible D gene (5 bases). CDR1 and CDR2 from the germline V gene are MRHNA and SNTAGT. The CDR3 runs to 13 residues. Trimming pared 4 bases from V and 2 bases from J, leaving 5 bases between.

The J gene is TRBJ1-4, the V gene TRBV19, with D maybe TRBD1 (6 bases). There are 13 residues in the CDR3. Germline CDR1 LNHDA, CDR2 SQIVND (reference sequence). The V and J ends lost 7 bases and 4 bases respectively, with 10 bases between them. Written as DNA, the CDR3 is TGTGCCAGTATGGACAGATATAATGAAAAACTGTTTTTT. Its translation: CASMDRYNEKLFF.

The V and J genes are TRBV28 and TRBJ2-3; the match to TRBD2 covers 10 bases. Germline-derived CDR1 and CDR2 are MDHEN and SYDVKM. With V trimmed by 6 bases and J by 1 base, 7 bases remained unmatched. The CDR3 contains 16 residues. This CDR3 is CASRNPTSGGTDTQYF. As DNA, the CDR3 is TGTGCCAGCAGAAACCCCACTAGCGGGGGCACAGATACGCAGTATTTT.

The CDR3 sequence: CSVGATNEAFF. The CDR3 DNA follows: TGCAGCGTTGGGGCCACCAATGAAGCTTTCTTT. The chain is built from TRBV29-1 and TRBJ1-1, with D hard to call. Trimming took off 4 bases at V and 7 bases at J, with 10 bases between the two ends. Germline CDR1 and CDR2: SQVTM and ANQGSEA. The length of the CDR3 is 11 residues.

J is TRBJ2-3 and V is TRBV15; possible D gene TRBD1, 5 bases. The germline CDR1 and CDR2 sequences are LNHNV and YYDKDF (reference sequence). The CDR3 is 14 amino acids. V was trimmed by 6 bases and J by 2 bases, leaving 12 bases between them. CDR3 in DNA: TGTGCCACCAGGCACAGGTTTGACACAGATACGCAGTATTTT. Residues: CATRHRFDTDTQYF.

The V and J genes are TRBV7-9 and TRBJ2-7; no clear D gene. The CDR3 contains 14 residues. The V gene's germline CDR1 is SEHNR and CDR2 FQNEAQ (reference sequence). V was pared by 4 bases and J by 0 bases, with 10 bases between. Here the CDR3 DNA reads TGTGCCAGCAGCTCCCAATCAGGCTCCTACGAGCAGTACTTC. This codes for CASSSQSGSYEQYF.

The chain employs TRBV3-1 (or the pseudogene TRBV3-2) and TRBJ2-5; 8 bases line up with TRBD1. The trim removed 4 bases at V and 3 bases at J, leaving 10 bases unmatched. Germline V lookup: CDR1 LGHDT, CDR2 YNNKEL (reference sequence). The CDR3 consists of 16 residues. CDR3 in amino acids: CASSLRTGPRKETQYF. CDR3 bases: TGTGCCAGCAGCCTAAGGACAGGGCCCCGTAAAGAGACCCAGTACTTC.